The 11 T cell receptor beta chains reported below all come from one sample, sequenced in a study of T cells in Graves' hyperthyroidism and ophthalmopathy. TCR beta CDR3 regions were amplified from RNA. HTBI primers drove first-round RT-PCR of the TCR CDR3. Using its own MiXCR run on the multiplex PCR reads, TCRdb lists one record per CDR3 protein. The table lists about 500,000 distinct CDR3 sequences, 15% to 20% of them singletons. Material: blood. The receptors shown here come from a young woman with Graves' ophthalmopathy.

To note about this clonotype: A much larger clone lies one base from this, so it may be a read error. The CDR3: CARSLPNRNTGELFF. Written as DNA, the CDR3 is TGTGCCCGCAGCCTCCCTAACAGGAACACCGGGGAGCTGTTTTTT. The gene calls are TRBV7-2 and TRBJ2-2; unclear D gene. The CDR3 sequence is 15 residues long. Per the germline V gene, CDR1 is SGHTA and CDR2 is FQGNSA.

Of note for this clonotype: This may stem from a read error, because a much larger clone lies one nucleotide away. The gene calls are TRBV6-2 or TRBV6-3 and TRBJ2-2; no reliable D call. Germline-derived CDR1 and CDR2 are MNHEY and SVGEGT. Trimming took 5 bases from V and 1 from J, leaving 11 bases between them. The CDR3 sequence is 15 residues long. The CDR3: CASSDVPGNTGELFF. CDR3 coding DNA: TGTGCCAGCAGTGACGTACCGGGGAACACCGGGGAGCTGTTTTTT.

This clonotype was recorded many times. V is TRBV2 and J is TRBJ2-2, with 7 bases that match TRBD2. The CDR3 has 15 residues. Germline loops: CDR1 SNHLY, CDR2 FYNNEI. J was trimmed by 0 bases and V by 6 bases; bases with no gene match: 4. For the CDR3, the DNA is TGTGCCAGCAGAAAGCGGGACGCGAACACCGGGGAGCTGTTTTTT. Translated: CASRKRDANTGELFF.

The chain couples TRBV9 to TRBJ1-6, with TRBD1 as a possible D gene (6 bases). CDR1 is SGDLS and CDR2 is YYNGEE in the germline V gene. Trimming took off 4 bases at V and 1 base at J, with 15 bases between the two ends. The CDR3 totals 17 residues. CDR3 protein: CASSPQGRGSYNSPLHF. The CDR3, as DNA: TGTGCCAGCAGCCCACAGGGTCGCGGATCCTATAATTCACCCCTCCACTTT.

The DNA for the CDR3 is TGTGCCAGCAGCTATATAGGGGGGGGTACGTTTTCGGAGACCCAGTACTTC. Encoded protein: CASSYIGGGTFSETQYF. The genes are TRBV6-1 and TRBJ2-5; tentative D call: TRBD2 (7 bases). The CDR3 length is 17 residues. Trimming shortened V by 6 bases and J by 5 bases, and 25 bases separated the two germline ends. The germline V gene has CDR1 MNHNS and CDR2 SASEGT.

The genes are TRBV20-1 and TRBJ2-1; 7 bases are a match to TRBD2. Germline CDR1 DFQATT, CDR2 SNEGSKA (reference sequence). Trimming took 6 bases from V and 2 from J; bases not matched to a gene: 16. The CDR3 totals 17 residues. CDR3 region: CSARPNLAGSTYNEQFF. The DNA for the CDR3 is TGCAGTGCAAGACCCAACTTAGCGGGTTCTACCTACAATGAGCAGTTCTTC.

This clonotype was recorded at least ten times. The J gene is TRBJ2-5, the V gene TRBV24-1, with 10 bases fitting TRBD1. V trimming: 5 bases; J trimming: 5 bases; junction bases outside the gene matches: 10. Germline CDR1 KGHDR, CDR2 SFDVKD. The CDR3 is 16 residues long. CDR3 region: CATSASRQGAVETQYF. The CDR3 nucleotides read TGTGCCACCAGTGCTTCCCGACAGGGGGCTGTGGAGACCCAGTACTTC.

This clonotype was recorded at least ten times. The V and J genes are TRBV2 and TRBJ2-5; D may correspond to TRBD1 or TRBD2 (5 bases each). The ends were cut back, 3 bases at V and 5 bases at J, with 13 bases in the middle. This CDR3 is 14 amino acids long. Germline values: CDR1 SNHLY, CDR2 FYNNEI. The CDR3 is CASSDPRWDETQYF. The CDR3 DNA reads TGTGCCAGCAGTGATCCACGGTGGGACGAGACCCAGTACTTC.

This clonotype has a count of ten or more. The CDR3: CASSQGGQGHGYTF. DNA of the CDR3: TGTGCCAGCAGCCAAGGGGGGCAGGGGCATGGCTACACCTTC. The chain couples TRBV3-1 to TRBJ1-2; possibly TRBD1 for D (6 bases). This CDR3 has 14 residues. The germline V gene has CDR1 LGHDT and CDR2 YNNKEL (reference sequence). V lost 1 base to trimming and J lost 6 bases, with 12 bases between them. The complete variable domain, with remaining parts taken from reference TRBV3-1 and TRBJ1-2, reads DTAVSQTPKYLVTQMGNDKSIKCEQNLGHDTMYWYKQDSKKFLKIMFSYNNKELIINETVPNRFSPKSPDKAHLNLHINSLELGDSAVYFCASSQGGQGHGYTFGSGTRLTVV.

This clonotype was observed at least ten times. The CDR3 nucleotides read TGTGCCAGCAGCCAACGGAGCCTGAACACTGAAGCTTTCTTT. Translation: CASSQRSLNTEAFF. The V gene is TRBV3-1, the J gene TRBJ1-1, with unresolved D. V was pared by 2 bases and J by 0 bases, with 7 bases between. This CDR3 has 14 amino acids. CDR1 is LGHDT, CDR2 YNNKEL, per germline (reference sequence).

In its sample, this clonotype was seen a few times. This sequence joins TRBV28 and TRBJ1-1; D unresolved. Germline CDR1 is MDHEN and CDR2 is SYDVKM. CDR3 length equals 14 residues. V was cut by 6 bases and J by 1 base, with 12 bases left in between. The CDR3 DNA follows: TGTGCCAGCAGAAGAAGGGCCCCGAACACTGAAGCTTTCTTT. It codes for CASRRRAPNTEAFF. The variable domain in full, completed from reference TRBV28 and TRBJ1-1, reads DVKVTQSSRYLVKRTGEKVFLECVQDMDHENMFWYRQDPGLGLRLIYFSYDVKMKEKGDIPEGYSVSREKKERFSLILESASTNQTSMYLCASRRRAPNTEAFFGQGTRLTVV.